Following are 18 T cell receptor beta chains from one sample sequenced in a study of T cells expressing NK-cell markers (dated by TCRdb to 2019 to 2021). The library was obtained by 5' RACE. Sequenced using an Illumina HiSeq 2000. Once TCRdb had reprocessed the reads, it stored one entry per CDR3 protein sequence and supplied no DNA. The sample table holds 350,000 to 500,000 distinct CDR3 sequences. Approximately 6.8% of the sample is held by the ten biggest clonotypes. Sequences were obtained from blood T cells: a sorted CD56 or NKG2C T cell subset, CD4+ or CD8+ T cells, or bulk PBMC T cells (not recorded which). These TCRs come from a woman aged 18 to 69 in good health.

The gene calls are TRBV6-1 and TRBJ2-1; the TRBD1 assignment by TCRdb is unverifiable without DNA. Germline-derived CDR1 and CDR2 are MNHNS and SASEGT. This CDR3 contains 14 residues. CDR3 sequence reads: CASTVDRAYNEQFF.

J is TRBJ2-5 and V is TRBV4-2; TCRdb names TRBD2, which stays unverified in the absence of DNA. The CDR3 spans 14 residues. Germline V gene lookup returns CDR1 LGHNA and CDR2 YNFKEQ. The CDR3 spells CASRGTSGEETQYF.

The rearrangement joins TRBV20-1 to TRBJ2-1; lacking DNA, the TRBD2 call made by TCRdb goes unchecked. The germline gives CDR1 DFQATT, CDR2 SNEGSKA (reference sequence). The CDR3 has 16 amino acids. The CDR3 spells CSATGTSGVNYNEQFF.

The V and J genes are TRBV6-2 or TRBV6-3 and TRBJ2-2; with no DNA, the TCRdb D assignment of TRBD1 cannot be verified. The CDR3 runs 14 residues. Germline lookup yields CDR1 MNHEY and CDR2 SVGEGT. CDR3: CASSYRAETGELFF.

The rearrangement links TRBV7-9 to TRBJ1-6. The CDR3 length is 15 residues. Germline CDR1 SEHNR, CDR2 FQNEAQ (reference sequence). This chain's CDR3 is CASSLAVPDSSPLHF.

V usage is TRBV6-5 and J usage is TRBJ2-5. CDR1 and CDR2 from the germline V gene are MNHEY and SVGAGI. The CDR3 is 13 amino acids. The chain's CDR3 is CASSYSFAETQYF.

The rearrangement uses TRBV7-6 and TRBJ2-2; the TCRdb call, TRBD1, lacks DNA for checking. The V gene's germline CDR1 is SGHVS and CDR2 FNYEAQ. The CDR3 consists of 15 residues. The CDR3 sequence: CASSLEGMHTGELFF.

The chain is built from TRBV24-1 and TRBJ2-3; TCRdb lists TRBD1, though no DNA is available to test this call. CDR1 and CDR2 from the germline V gene are KGHDR and SFDVKD. The CDR3 consists of 14 residues. CDR3 sequence: CATSRGPGTDTQYF.

V usage is TRBV12-3 or TRBV12-4 and J usage is TRBJ1-2; TCRdb reports TRBD1, a call that lacks DNA to check it against. The CDR3 runs to 12 residues. The CDR3 loop is CASSSGGYGYTF.

V gene TRBV6-1 combines with J gene TRBJ1-5. Germline assignment: CDR1 MNHNS and CDR2 SASEGT. The CDR3 runs to 15 residues. CDR3 amino acids: CASSEAPLSNQPQHF.

The J gene is TRBJ2-2, the V gene TRBV7-2. Germline values: CDR1 SGHTA, CDR2 FQGNSA. The CDR3 extends over 15 amino acids. The CDR3 sequence is CASSLVRQHTGELFF.

CDR3 protein: CASSPWAAPEQPQHF. The chain combines TRBV6-1 with TRBJ1-5; TCRdb outputs TRBD1, but without DNA this stays unchecked. CDR1 and CDR2 from the germline V gene are MNHNS and SASEGT. This CDR3 contains 15 residues.

The chain combines TRBV18 with TRBJ2-3; the D call from TCRdb, TRBD2, cannot be confirmed without DNA. The CDR3 totals 16 residues. Germline CDR1 reads KGHSH; CDR2 reads LQKENI. The CDR3: CASSPVTAGGPDTQYF.

V and J are TRBV19 and TRBJ2-2; TCRdb outputs TRBD2, but without DNA this stays unchecked. Germline V gives CDR1 LNHDA, CDR2 SQIVND (reference sequence). This CDR3 spans 14 amino acids. The CDR3: CASSMRRMTGELFF. The full variable domain, rest sourced from reference TRBV19 and TRBJ2-2, is DGGITQSPKYLFRKEGQNVTLSCEQNLNHDAMYWYRQDPGQGLRLIYYSQIVNDFQKGDIAEGYSVSREKKESFPLTVTSAQKNPTAFYLCASSMRRMTGELFFGEGSRLTVL.

V is TRBV30 and J is TRBJ1-1. The CDR3 runs to 12 residues. Germline CDR1 reads GTSNPN; CDR2 reads SVGIG (reference sequence). The CDR3 protein is CAWSPPDFRAFF.

This chain links TRBV5-4 with TRBJ2-1; TCRdb's assignment of TRBD1 cannot be checked, as there is no DNA. Germline V CDR1 and CDR2: SGHNT, YYREEE (reference sequence). CDR3 length: 18 amino acids. The CDR3 protein is CASSPGTGASHSYNEQFF.

J is TRBJ2-3 and V is TRBV12-3 or TRBV12-4. The CDR3 runs to 14 residues. This CDR3 is CASSLAGLRDTQYF.

The chain couples TRBV6-2 or TRBV6-3 to TRBJ2-5; TCRdb's D call of TRBD2 is untestable without DNA. Per germline, CDR1 MNHEY and CDR2 SVGEGT. CDR3 length equals 19 residues. CDR3: CASSYSIEDLAGFSETQYF.